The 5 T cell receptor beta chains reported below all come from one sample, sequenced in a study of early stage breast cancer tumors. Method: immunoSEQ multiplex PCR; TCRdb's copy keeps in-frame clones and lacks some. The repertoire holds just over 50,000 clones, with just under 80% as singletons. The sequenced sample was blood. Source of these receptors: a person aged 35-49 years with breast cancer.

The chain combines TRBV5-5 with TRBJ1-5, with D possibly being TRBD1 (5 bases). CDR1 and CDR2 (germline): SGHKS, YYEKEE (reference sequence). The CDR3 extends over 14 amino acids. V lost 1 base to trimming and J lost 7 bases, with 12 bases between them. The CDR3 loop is CASSLFGAGQPQHF. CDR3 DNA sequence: TGTGCCAGCAGCTTGTTTGGGGCTGGACAGCCCCAGCATTTT.

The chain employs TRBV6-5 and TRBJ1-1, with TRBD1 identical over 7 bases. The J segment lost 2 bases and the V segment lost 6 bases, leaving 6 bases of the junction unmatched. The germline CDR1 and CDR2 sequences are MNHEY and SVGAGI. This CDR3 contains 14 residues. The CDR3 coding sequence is TGTGCCAGCAGGCCGGGACAGCGAAACACTGAAGCTTTCTTT. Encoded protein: CASRPGQRNTEAFF.

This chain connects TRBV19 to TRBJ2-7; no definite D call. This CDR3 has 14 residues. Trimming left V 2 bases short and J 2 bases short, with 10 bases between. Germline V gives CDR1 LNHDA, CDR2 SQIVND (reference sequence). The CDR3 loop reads CASSISPGAYEQYF. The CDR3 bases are TGTGCCAGTAGTATATCCCCCGGAGCCTACGAGCAGTACTTC.

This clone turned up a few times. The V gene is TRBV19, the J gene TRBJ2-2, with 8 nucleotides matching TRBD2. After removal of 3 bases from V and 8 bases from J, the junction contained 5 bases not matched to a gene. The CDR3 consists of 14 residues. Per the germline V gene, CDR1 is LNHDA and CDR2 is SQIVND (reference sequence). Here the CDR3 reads CASSIGSGTGELFF. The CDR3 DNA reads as TGTGCCAGTAGTATCGGTAGCGGGACGGGGGAGCTGTTTTTT.

The CDR3 DNA sequence: TGCGCCAGCAGTCAATCGTGCCACAGGGGGAGGGACACTGAAGCTTTCTTT. Its translation is CASSQSCHRGRDTEAFF. The V gene is TRBV23-1, the J gene TRBJ1-1; the match to TRBD1 covers 8 bases. TRBV23-1 is an ORF, with its function uncertain. J gave up 3 bases and V 0 bases, and 9 bases lay outside the gene matches. CDR3 length equals 17 residues.